These 9 T cell receptor beta chains were all obtained from the same sample, sequenced in a study of CDR3 diversity in severe acne. Each CDR3 protein gets one entry after TCRdb re-called the PCR reads with MiXCR. This table has some 84,000 distinct CDR3 sequences, roughly 52% appearing once. Sequencing was carried out using blood. All receptors derive from a male donor in good health, serving as a control.

The chain carries TRBV9 and TRBJ1-1; 7 bases fit TRBD1. CDR3 size: 15 residues. The J segment lost 3 bases and the V segment lost 1 base, leaving 6 bases of the junction unmatched. Germline V gives CDR1 SGDLS, CDR2 YYNGEE. The CDR3 sequence is CASSVLPQGYTEAFF. CDR3 coding DNA: TGTGCCAGCAGCGTACTCCCACAGGGGTACACTGAAGCTTTCTTT.

The gene calls are TRBV19 and TRBJ2-7; TRBD2 aligns across 10 bases. V lost 3 bases, J lost 3 bases, and 8 bases stayed unmatched. CDR3 length: 16 amino acids. Germline V lookup: CDR1 LNHDA, CDR2 SQIVND (reference sequence). CDR3 region: CASSITGTSVYYEQYF. Written as DNA, the CDR3 is TGTGCCAGTAGTATCACCGGGACTAGCGTCTACTACGAGCAGTACTTC. The full variable domain, its missing parts supplied by reference TRBV19 and TRBJ2-7, is DGGITQSPKYLFRKEGQNVTLSCEQNLNHDAMYWYRQDPGQGLRLIYYSQIVNDFQKGDIAEGYSVSREKKESFPLTVTSAQKNPTAFYLCASSITGTSVYYEQYFGPGTRLTVT.

This rearrangement joins TRBV7-9 to TRBJ1-5, with D possibly TRBD1 on 6 matching bases. The germline V and J ends were trimmed by 5 bases and 5 bases, with 10 bases remaining between them. The CDR3 runs 13 residues. Germline V CDR1 and CDR2: SEHNR, FQNEAQ (reference sequence). The CDR3 nucleotides are TGTGCCAGCAGCCCAGCAGGGGATCAGCCCCAGCATTTT. Protein: CASSPAGDQPQHF. Full variable domain (remainder filled in from reference TRBV7-9 and TRBJ1-5): DTGVSQNPRHKITKRGQNVTFRCDPISEHNRLYWYRQTLGQGPEFLTYFQNEAQLEKSRLLSDRFSAERPKGSFSTLEIQRTEQGDSAMYLCASSPAGDQPQHFGDGTRLSIL.

In this sample, this clonotype turned up a few times. The chain couples TRBV6-1 to TRBJ2-2, with 8 bases matching TRBD2. CDR1 MNHNS and CDR2 SASEGT come from the germline V gene. The CDR3 length is 16 residues. The junction had 9 bases not matched to a gene; V was cut back by 5 bases and J by 4 bases. The CDR3 coding sequence is TGTGCCAGCAGTTCCAGCGGGAGCCCCAGCACCGGGGAGCTGTTTTTT. Its translation is CASSSSGSPSTGELFF.

This clonotype was recorded at least ten times. The chain recombines TRBV5-1 with TRBJ2-1; 11 positions agree with TRBD2. This CDR3 spans 15 amino acids. V shed 3 bases and J 4 bases; nucleotides not matched to a gene: 3. The germline CDR1 and CDR2 sequences are SGHRS and YFSETQ. CDR3 bases: TGCGCCAGCAGCTATACTAGCGGGGGATACAATGAGCAGTTCTTC. Protein product: CASSYTSGGYNEQFF.

The rearrangement joins TRBV14 to TRBJ1-2; no reliable D call. Germline V gene lookup returns CDR1 SGHDN and CDR2 FVKESK. This CDR3 contains 15 residues. Trimming stripped 0 bases from V and 4 bases from J, with 12 bases between. CDR3 coding DNA: TGTGCCAGCAGCCAAGATTTATTACAGCTCTATGGCTACACCTTC. Residues: CASSQDLLQLYGYTF.

V is TRBV20-1 and J is TRBJ1-1; D may be TRBD1 (6 bases). Germline-derived CDR1 and CDR2 are DFQATT and SNEGSKA (reference sequence). The CDR3 length is 17 residues. Trimming cost V 4 bases and J 4 bases, with 25 bases left between them. The CDR3: CSATRPGGLGGGTEAFF. The CDR3 nucleotides read TGCAGTGCTACCCGACCGGGGGGGCTAGGCGGGGGCACTGAAGCTTTCTTT.

This clonotype has at least ten counts. The gene calls are TRBV6-6 and TRBJ1-5; D not certain. The CDR3 is 15 amino acids. V was trimmed by 2 bases and J by 2 bases, leaving 10 bases between them. Germline assignment: CDR1 MNHNY and CDR2 SVGAGI (reference sequence). The CDR3 here is CASSYDGKGNQPQHF. CDR3 DNA: TGTGCCAGCAGTTACGATGGGAAAGGCAATCAGCCCCAGCATTTT.

The V call is TRBV29-1, the J call TRBJ1-5; D ambiguous. V dropped 7 bases and J dropped 5 bases, with 6 bases sitting between them. CDR1 and CDR2 from the germline V gene are SQVTM and ANQGSEA. The CDR3 loop spans 10 amino acids. The CDR3 region has the DNA TGCAGCGGCAATGATCAGCCCCAGCATTTT. This encodes CSGNDQPQHF.